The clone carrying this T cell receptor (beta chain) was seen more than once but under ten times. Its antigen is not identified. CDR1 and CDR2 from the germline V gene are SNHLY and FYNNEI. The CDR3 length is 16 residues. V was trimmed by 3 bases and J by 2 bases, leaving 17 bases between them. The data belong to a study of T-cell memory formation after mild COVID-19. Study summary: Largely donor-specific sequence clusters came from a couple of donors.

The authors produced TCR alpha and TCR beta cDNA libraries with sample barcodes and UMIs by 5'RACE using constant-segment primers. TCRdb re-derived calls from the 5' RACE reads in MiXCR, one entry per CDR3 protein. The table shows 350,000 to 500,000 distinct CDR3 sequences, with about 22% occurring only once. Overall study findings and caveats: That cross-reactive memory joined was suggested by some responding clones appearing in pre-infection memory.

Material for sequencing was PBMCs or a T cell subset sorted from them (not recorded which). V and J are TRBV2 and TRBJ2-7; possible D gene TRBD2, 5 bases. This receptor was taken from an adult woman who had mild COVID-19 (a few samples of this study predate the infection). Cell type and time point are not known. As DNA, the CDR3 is TGTGCCAGCAGTGAGTTAATTACGGGGAATACCTACGAGCAGTACTTC. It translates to CASSELITGNTYEQYF.